This is a list of T cell receptor beta chains from one sample in a study of post-analysis software for immune sequencing data. TCRdb re-derived calls from the PCR reads in MiXCR, one entry per CDR3 protein. The sample consists of some 690,000 distinct CDR3 sequences, 25% to 30% of them appearing once. Material for sequencing was blood. Every receptor here comes from a girl between 10 and 17 years old with multiple sclerosis. The CDR3 runs from the conserved cysteine through the conserved F or W. Fields, in order: CDR3 protein, CDR3 DNA, D gene, V gene, clone size, J gene. D genes are given only for firm matches. Clone sizes are given selectively: once, few, many, or a class where the clone is expanded.

CASSPPNRVSDTQYF | TGTGCCAGCTCACCACCCAACAGGGTCTCAGATACGCAGTATTTT | . | TRBV18 | . | TRBJ2-3
CSVAGDSGANVLTF | TGCAGCGTCGCAGGGGACTCTGGGGCCAACGTCCTGACTTTC | . | TRBV29-1 | . | TRBJ2-6
CSAEKLAGDFEQYF | TGCAGTGCTGAAAAACTAGCGGGAGACTTCGAGCAGTACTTC | TRBD2 | TRBV20-1 | . | TRBJ2-7
CASSMTLNTEAFF | TGTGCCAGCTCGATGACCCTGAACACTGAAGCTTTCTTT | . | TRBV7-2 | few | TRBJ1-1
CASSRTTGQGHNEQFF | TGTGCCAGCAGCCGAACTACGGGACAGGGCCACAATGAGCAGTTCTTC | TRBD1 | TRBV27 | . | TRBJ2-1
CASSIGLAGVADTQYF | TGCGCCAGCAGCATTGGACTAGCGGGGGTCGCCGATACGCAGTATTTT | TRBD2 | TRBV5-1 | many | TRBJ2-3
CAIRGRGPDDDTQYF | TGTGCCATCAGGGGACGGGGGCCCGACGATGATACGCAGTATTTT | . | TRBV10-3 | . | TRBJ2-3
CASSEGQGETQYF | TGTGCCAGCAGTGAGGGACAGGGGGAGACCCAGTACTTC | TRBD1 | TRBV27 | few | TRBJ2-5
CASSITGGPLNEQFF | TGTGCCAGCAGCATAACGGGAGGGCCATTAAATGAGCAGTTCTTC | TRBD2 | TRBV7-2 | . | TRBJ2-1
CASSLAGSRDGQPQHF | TGTGCCAGCAGCTTAGCGGGGAGCAGGGATGGCCAGCCCCAGCATTTT | . | TRBV7-9 | few | TRBJ1-5
CASSQQGSSYEQYF | TGTGCCAGCAGTCAACAGGGGAGCTCCTACGAGCAGTACTTC | TRBD1 | TRBV28 | . | TRBJ2-7
CASSINAGRVYEQYF | TGTGCCAGCAGTATAAATGCCGGCAGGGTCTACGAGCAGTACTTC | . | TRBV7-2 | . | TRBJ2-7
CSVRAGYRVEQYF | TGCAGCGTTCGGGCAGGATACAGGGTTGAGCAGTACTTC | . | TRBV29-1 | few | TRBJ2-7
CANSESLDSNQPQHF | TGTGCCAACAGTGAATCCCTGGATAGCAATCAGCCCCAGCATTTT | . | TRBV6-1 | . | TRBJ1-5
CSARSRLSGSRYEQYF | TGCAGTGCTAGAAGTCGTTTAAGCGGGAGTCGCTACGAGCAGTACTTC | TRBD2 | TRBV20-1 | few | TRBJ2-7
CASSQDRPDKYGYTF | TGCGCCAGCAGCCAAGATAGGCCAGACAAGTATGGCTACACCTTC | . | TRBV4-3 | few | TRBJ1-2
CASSAQQGRRAPGELFF | TGTGCCAGCAGTGCCCAACAGGGGAGGCGGGCGCCCGGGGAGCTGTTTTTT | . | TRBV25-1 | . | TRBJ2-2
CASLGAGRKGGGYTF | TGTGCCTCACTGGGGGCAGGGCGAAAAGGAGGTGGCTACACCTTC | . | TRBV10-3 | . | TRBJ1-2
CASSLAGVAGVYEQYF | TGTGCCAGCAGTTTAGCCGGGGTAGCGGGAGTCTACGAGCAGTACTTC | TRBD2 | TRBV28 | few | TRBJ2-7
CASSRTGVAEAFF | TGTGCCAGCAGCCGGACAGGGGTTGCTGAAGCTTTCTTT | TRBD1 | TRBV7-2 | . | TRBJ1-1
CAGSEGAGTGQETQYF | TGTGCCGGCAGTGAAGGGGCAGGGACAGGACAAGAGACCCAGTACTTC | TRBD1 | TRBV6-1 | . | TRBJ2-5
CASSYSDRRSDTQYF | TGTGCCAGCAGTTATTCCGACAGGCGGTCAGATACGCAGTATTTT | . | TRBV12-3/TRBV12-4 | few | TRBJ2-3
CASSLSSGPGHEQFF | TGTGCCAGCAGCTTGTCTAGCGGACCCGGCCATGAGCAGTTCTTC | TRBD2 | TRBV11-3 | . | TRBJ2-1
CASSLSGAAGHDTDTQYF | TGTGCCAGCAGCTTGAGCGGGGCTGCGGGACACGACACAGATACGCAGTATTTT | . | TRBV5-6 | many | TRBJ2-3
CASSLGGRSDEQFF | TGTGCCAGCAGTTTAGGGGGCAGGTCCGATGAGCAGTTCTTC | . | TRBV28 | . | TRBJ2-1
CASNTGTGSYNEQFF | TGTGCCAGCAACACCGGGACCGGTTCCTACAATGAGCAGTTCTTC | . | TRBV5-5 | . | TRBJ2-1
CASSPGLAGEIGTDTQYF | TGCGCCAGCAGCCCCGGACTAGCGGGAGAGATTGGCACAGATACGCAGTATTTT | TRBD2 | TRBV5-1 | few | TRBJ2-3
CASSQDDSLTLREKLFF | TGCGCCAGCAGCCAAGATGACAGCCTTACCCTTCGAGAAAAACTGTTTTTT | . | TRBV4-3 | few | TRBJ1-4
CASTMGRSNEKLFF | TGTGCCAGCACAATGGGCAGGTCTAATGAAAAACTGTTTTTT | . | TRBV11-2 | . | TRBJ1-4
CASSVPGGNTEAFF | TGTGCCAGCAGCGTCCCAGGGGGGAACACTGAAGCTTTCTTT | TRBD1 | TRBV7-2 | few | TRBJ1-1
CASTARGDSYEQYF | TGTGCCAGCACCGCGCGGGGGGACTCCTACGAGCAGTACTTC | TRBD2 | TRBV6-6 | . | TRBJ2-7
CASSGRDNYGYTF | TGTGCCAGCAGTGGGAGGGATAACTATGGCTACACCTTC | . | TRBV27 | . | TRBJ1-2
CSTYKNSQETQFF | TGCAGCACCTACAAGAACTCCCAAGAGACCCAGTTCTTC | . | TRBV29-1 | . | TRBJ2-1
CANSSGGQASPGYGYTF | TGTGCCAACAGCTCAGGGGGACAGGCCTCCCCCGGCTATGGCTACACCTTC | TRBD1 | TRBV13 | few | TRBJ1-2
CASRYRDEGETQYF | TGTGCCAGCAGGTACAGGGACGAGGGGGAGACCCAGTACTTC | . | TRBV7-2 | . | TRBJ2-5
CSVGADLNLMNTEAFF | TGCAGCGTTGGGGCAGACTTGAACCTCATGAACACTGAAGCTTTCTTT | . | TRBV29-1 | few | TRBJ1-1
CSVSLRRAGSYTF | TGCAGCGTTTCCCTTCGGAGGGCGGGGAGCTACACCTTC | . | TRBV29-1 | . | TRBJ1-2
CASSPTEKTVKQYF | TGTGCCAGCAGTCCGACTGAAAAGACAGTCAAGCAGTACTTC | . | TRBV12-3/TRBV12-4 | few | TRBJ2-7
CASSQDIVGRTDTQYF | TGTGCCAGCAGCCAAGATATAGTAGGTCGCACAGATACGCAGTATTTT | . | TRBV3-1 | many | TRBJ2-3
CASSEGSFGDEQFF | TGCGCCAGCAGTGAGGGGAGTTTCGGAGATGAGCAGTTCTTC | . | TRBV10-2 | few | TRBJ2-1